This section outlines one T cell receptor (beta chain) sequence together with its context. Its antigen is unknown. No base-level quality is on record; no much larger clone is a single base apart. This sample is part of a study of CD8 T cells in ankylosing spondylitis (TCRdb year 2017). For the wider study: The study set out to find disease-linked TCR variants by profiling T cell receptor beta repertoires in ankylosing spondylitis patients and healthy donors. Samples of peripheral blood were taken, and for ankylosing spondylitis patients, synovial fluid was collected as well. The whole study cohort included 85 to 120 healthy donors and some 27 ankylosing spondylitis patients. Overall study outcomes, separate from this receptor: Some motif variants were previously reported in synovial fluid and blood of reactive arthritis patients, suggesting common disease-initiation mechanisms. The disease-linked clones were reported to be significantly enriched in matched synovial fluid samples from ankylosing spondylitis patients. In peripheral blood, the disease-linked clones were found at relatively low frequencies and had a CD8+ phenotype. A TCR beta motif of fewer than 10 highly homologous amino acid variants appeared characteristic of blood from ankylosing spondylitis patients.

Per the germline V gene, SQVTM is the CDR1 and ANQGSEA is the CDR2. The CDR3 starts with the cysteine, ends with the phenylalanine, and has 12 residues. The CDR3 DNA has 36 bases and is translated from base 1. The V end loses 3 bases and the J end loses 10 bases, and a stretch of 13 bases separates them. Sequencing was carried out with an Illumina HiSeq 2500. Quantitative 5'-RACE with molecular barcodes was the method used to prepare the TCR beta libraries. In the source study's methods: Disease-linked TCR variants were identified with a new computational method built on a probabilistic model of VDJ rearrangement. TCRdb's own reprocessing of the public reads used fastp at Q25 and MiXCR and kept productive beta chains. Identical CDR3 proteins give one entry, which carries the most common genes and DNA. The V and J calls, along with clone size, are taken from TCRdb and not from the paper's own processing. This sample holds around 770,000 distinct CDR3 sequences; roughly 19% were observed only once. The ten biggest clones cover over 15% of the sample.

Sequenced material: blood, either unsorted or a sorted T cell fraction (not recorded which). The rearranged segments are TRBV29-1 and TRBJ2-1; TRBD1 is a weak D gene call, 6 bases matching. This receptor was obtained from a male donor with ankylosing spondylitis. The nucleotide sequence is TGCAGCGTTGAGAGCCCGAGGGGGGAGCAGTTCTTC. Its protein reads: CSVESPRGEQFF.